The source of this TCR beta chain is a study of TIL therapy for anti-PD-1-resistant metastatic lung cancer. Study in general: Median tumor PD-L1 proportion score was roughly 5.4%.

The germline V gene has CDR1 MNHEY and CDR2 SMNVEV (reference sequence). The CDR3 covers 12 residues. The V end was cut by 4 bases, the J end by 7 bases, with 10 bases between. On this clone itself: What it binds is not known.

Notes on the study in general: The baseline peripheral repertoire was partially replaced by infused TIL clonotypes that later decayed.

Time point: pre-treatment sample, taken before nivolumab and TIL therapy. Adults with stage 4 NSCLC were enrolled in a phase I trial. The libraries were made with immunoSEQ v3. Each library reached roughly 2 million read pairs, or roughly 4.5-6.5 million at deep level. Sequencing used immunoSEQ multiplex PCR; TCRdb keeps in-frame clones, though not all of them. The sample shows fewer than 60,000 clones, around 85% of them seen only once. The material was blood, obtained at baseline. This clonotype was obtained from a person aged 25 to 85 with non-small cell lung cancer. The genes are TRBV27 and TRBJ1-2; no reliable D call. CDR3 nucleotide sequence: TGTGCCAGCAGTTCCGCTTTGGGTGGCTACACCTTC. Amino acids: CASSSALGGYTF.